A selection of T cell receptor beta chains follows, all from one sample in a study of shared clonotypes between healthy human individuals. This table comes from immunoSEQ multiplex PCR, and its TCRdb copy is limited to in-frame clones, with some not included. The sample has millions of clones, over 85% seen once; the top ten hold around 1.1%. The sample comprised naive CD8+ T cells sorted from blood. The receptors were gathered from a man aged 18 to 29 in good health. Both conserved end residues are part of each CDR3. A D gene is named only where the DNA matches it firmly. Size tells how often a clone was seen (once, few, many) or the class of an expanded clone, and some rows leave it out.

-	TRBV29-1	11	-	TRBJ2-5	CSVKGSETQYF	TGCAGCGTTAAGGGTTCAGAGACCCAGTACTTC
TRBD2	TRBV27	14	-	TRBJ2-7	CASSFFSGSYEQYF	TGTGCCAGCAGTTTCTTTAGCGGGAGCTACGAGCAGTACTTC
TRBD1	TRBV28	15	-	TRBJ1-2	CASSIDREGSYGYTF	TGTGCCAGCAGTATAGACAGGGAGGGTAGTTATGGCTACACCTTC
TRBD2	TRBV7-2	16	-	TRBJ2-1	CASSLDVAGGYNEQFF	TGTGCCAGCAGCTTAGATGTAGCGGGGGGTTACAATGAGCAGTTCTTC
-	TRBV6-6	14	-	TRBJ1-3	CASNEGGRGNTIYF	TGTGCCAGCAACGAAGGGGGGCGTGGAAACACCATATATTTT
-	TRBV13	15	once	TRBJ2-5	CASSRTDEYQETQYF	TGTGCCAGCAGCCGGACAGATGAGTACCAAGAGACCCAGTACTTC
-	TRBV5-1	14	-	TRBJ2-1	CASSSRQGGDEQFF	TGCGCCAGCAGCTCCAGACAGGGAGGCGATGAGCAGTTCTTC
-	TRBV7-8	18	-	TRBJ2-5	CASSLATDFVSGRETQYF	TGTGCCAGCAGCTTAGCCACTGATTTCGTGTCAGGGCGGGAGACCCAGTACTTC
TRBD1	TRBV9	16	-	TRBJ2-7	CASSAQGQGEAGEQYF	TGTGCCAGCAGCGCACAAGGACAGGGGGAGGCCGGCGAGCAGTACTTC
-	TRBV18	12	-	TRBJ2-5	CASLGQSETQYF	TGTGCCAGCTTGGGGCAGTCAGAGACCCAGTACTTC
TRBD2	TRBV11-2	15	-	TRBJ2-3	CASSPSAGGPDTQYF	TGTGCCAGCAGCCCCTCGGCGGGAGGTCCCGATACGCAGTATTTT
-	TRBV9	16	-	TRBJ2-1	CASSVDEGPPYNEQFF	TGTGCCAGCAGCGTAGACGAGGGACCCCCTTACAATGAGCAGTTCTTC
-	TRBV11-3	19	-	TRBJ2-2	CASSSRDTDTRFNTGELFF	TGTGCCAGCAGCTCCAGGGACACCGACACCAGATTTAACACCGGGGAGCTGTTTTTT
-	TRBV10-2	13	few	TRBJ2-3	CASSNGLGDTQYF	TGCGCCAGCAGTAATGGACTGGGAGATACGCAGTATTTT
-	TRBV11-2	14	once	TRBJ1-2	CASSLRSRGYGYTF	TGTGCCAGCAGCTTGAGAAGCCGTGGCTATGGCTACACCTTC
-	TRBV11-2	14	-	TRBJ2-7	CASSSQLYDYEQYF	TGTGCCAGCAGCTCCCAACTCTACGACTACGAGCAGTACTTC
-	TRBV10-3	14	-	TRBJ2-1	CAISEIDSYNEQFF	TGTGCCATCAGTGAGATCGACTCCTACAATGAGCAGTTCTTC
TRBD2	TRBV27	15	-	TRBJ2-7	CASSLSSGRAYEQYF	TGTGCCAGCAGTTTATCTAGCGGGAGGGCATACGAGCAGTACTTC
TRBD1	TRBV7-9	16	-	TRBJ2-5	CASSPGQGGPQETQYF	TGTGCCAGCAGCCCAGGACAGGGAGGTCCCCAAGAGACCCAGTACTTC
-	TRBV6-5	15	-	TRBJ1-3	CASRSILGVSDTIYF	TGTGCCAGCAGATCCATATTGGGGGTTTCTGACACCATATATTTT
-	TRBV6-6	15	once	TRBJ2-5	CASSSMIGLAETQYF	TGTGCCAGCAGTTCAATGATTGGACTGGCGGAGACCCAGTACTTC
-	TRBV9	16	-	TRBJ2-7	CASSVGSGSPSYEQYF	TGTGCCAGCAGCGTGGGGTCGGGGTCACCCTCCTACGAGCAGTACTTC
TRBD1	TRBV5-1	15	-	TRBJ1-1	CASSLEGTVNTEAFF	TGCGCCAGCAGCTTGGAAGGGACAGTTAACACTGAAGCTTTCTTT
-	TRBV6-1	13	-	TRBJ1-2	CASSEGRGYGYTF	TGTGCCAGCAGTGAAGGAAGGGGATATGGCTACACCTTC
-	TRBV10-3	13	-	TRBJ2-7	CAISEGSSYEQYF	TGTGCCATCAGTGAGGGGTCCTCCTACGAGCAGTACTTC
TRBD1	TRBV4-1	12	-	TRBJ1-5	CASSSPGGVQHF	TGCGCCAGCAGCTCGCCAGGGGGAGTCCAGCATTTT
-	TRBV7-6	16	-	TRBJ2-2	CASRDPAAGNTGELFF	TGTGCCAGCAGGGACCCCGCAGCGGGGAACACCGGGGAGCTGTTTTTT
TRBD2	TRBV5-1	15	-	TRBJ2-7	CASSLTGTSKLEQYF	TGCGCCAGCAGCTTGACCGGGACTAGCAAACTCGAGCAGTACTTC
-	TRBV19	15	-	TRBJ1-5	CASSVMDGSNQPQHF	TGTGCCAGTAGCGTGATGGACGGTAGCAATCAGCCCCAGCATTTT
TRBD1	TRBV5-6	16	-	TRBJ2-2	CASSSSDRGITGELFF	TGTGCCAGCAGCTCCTCGGACAGGGGAATCACCGGGGAGCTGTTTTTT
-	TRBV7-2	14	-	TRBJ1-1	CASSSDSLNTEAFF	TGTGCCAGCAGCTCGGACAGCTTGAACACTGAAGCTTTCTTT
-	TRBV11-2	15	-	TRBJ1-2	CASSLGGGQNYGYTF	TGTGCCAGCAGCTTAGGCGGAGGACAGAACTATGGCTACACCTTC
-	TRBV9	13	-	TRBJ2-5	CASSVGLEETQYF	TGTGCCAGCAGCGTAGGGCTCGAGGAGACCCAGTACTTC
-	TRBV7-2	12	-	TRBJ2-7	CASSYTDYEQYF	TGTGCCAGCAGTTACACAGATTACGAGCAGTACTTC
TRBD1	TRBV6-6	15	-	TRBJ2-2	CASTKGGAWAGELFF	TGTGCCAGCACCAAAGGGGGCGCGTGGGCCGGGGAGCTGTTTTTT
-	TRBV7-9	14	-	TRBJ2-7	CASSLGGTTYEQYF	TGTGCCAGCAGCTTAGGAGGGACAACCTACGAGCAGTACTTC
-	TRBV2	16	-	TRBJ2-2	CASEEGEGTNTGELFF	TGTGCCAGCGAAGAGGGGGAGGGGACGAACACCGGGGAGCTGTTTTTT
TRBD1	TRBV5-6	14	-	TRBJ2-5	CASSMRQGVETQYF	TGTGCCAGCAGTATGCGACAGGGGGTGGAGACCCAGTACTTC
-	TRBV29-1	11	many	TRBJ2-2	CSAYKVGELFF	TGCAGTGCCTACAAGGTCGGGGAGCTGTTTTTT
-	TRBV18	14	-	TRBJ2-1	CASSHRDSYNEQFF	TGTGCCAGCTCGCACAGGGACTCCTACAATGAGCAGTTCTTC
-	TRBV2	16	-	TRBJ2-3	CASSEEHGQITDTQYF	TGTGCCAGCAGTGAAGAGCATGGACAGATCACAGATACGCAGTATTTT
TRBD2	TRBV15	13	-	TRBJ2-1	CATGAGGGDEQFF	TGTGCCACAGGGGCGGGAGGGGGAGATGAGCAGTTCTTC
-	TRBV30	14	few	TRBJ2-7	CAWDEPGTSYEQYF	TGTGCCTGGGATGAACCGGGGACCTCCTACGAGCAGTACTTC
-	TRBV6-5	13	-	TRBJ1-2	CASSYSMGAGYTF	TGTGCCAGCAGTTACTCGATGGGGGCCGGCTACACCTTC
-	TRBV5-4	13	-	TRBJ1-1	CASSFGRLAEAFF	TGTGCCAGCAGCTTTGGACGGCTCGCTGAAGCTTTCTTT